This T cell receptor beta chain was identified during a study of immune evolution from preneoplasia to lung adenocarcinoma. Turning to the study itself: HLA loss of heterozygosity: around 6.5% AIS, around 16% MIA, roughly 35% ADC, none AAH.

Points from the study as a whole: Clonality was highest in normal lung, lower in later-stage lesions apparently. Compared with EGFR-mutant or double wild-type lesions, KRAS-mutant nodules were more clonal. Top clone frequencies peaked in normal lung, apparently declining through invasive adenocarcinoma.

Measured with immunoSEQ multiplex PCR; TCRdb has only the in-frame clones, and not every one. The sample records 14,000 or so clones, 85% to 90% being singletons. Germline V gene lookup returns CDR1 ENHRY and CDR2 SYGVKD. This CDR3 has 16 amino acids. About this clone: Its matching antigen is unknown. The junction departs from the called germline gene at one end, perhaps through a read error.

Sample: FFPE lung adenocarcinoma in situ tissue. The chain employs TRBV10-3 and TRBJ2-7, with TRBD2 identical over 13 bases. This clonotype was sampled from a donor at least 70 years old with lung adenocarcinoma. The CDR3 DNA is TGTGCCATCAGTGAGGCCCGGACTAGCGGGAGCAACGAGCGGTACTTC. It encodes CAISEARTSGSNERYF.